This T cell receptor beta chain was observed in a study of T cell repertoires in cytomegalovirus infection (dated by TCRdb to between 2017 and 2020). Regarding the study in general: Donor HLA type was relevant to the analysis, as public TCR beta signatures indicated carriage of CMV infection together with the matching HLA type. Overall study results and their limits: The ex vivo response was dominated by HLA-C-restricted CMV-specific TCR beta clonotypes, which also provided the single most frequent clonotype in two of eight donors. Cumulative frequency of public TCR beta family members discriminated carriers of CMV infection plus the relevant HLA type in this cohort and an independent 352-donor cohort.

Details on this clonotype: Its recognized antigen is unknown. Base quality data are lacking; no much larger clone is found one base away.

CDR1 and CDR2 (SEHNR, FQNEAQ) derive from the germline V gene (reference sequence). Including the terminal cysteine and phenylalanine, the CDR3 comprises 12 residues. The CDR3 DNA has 36 bases and is translated from base 1. The junction carries 10 bases between V and J, which are trimmed by 0 bases and 16 bases respectively. TCRdb shows the sequencer as Illumina HiSeq 1500. Starting from the raw public reads, TCRdb applied fastp trimming at Q25, assembled clones with MiXCR and retained in-frame beta chains. All rows with the same CDR3 protein become a single entry with the most common DNA and genes. This sample is represented by about 130,000 distinct CDR3 sequences; more than 20% of them were singletons. The ten largest account for 34% of the sample.

The chain links TRBV7-9 with TRBJ1-6, and TRBD1 may be the D gene, going by 6 matching bases. The sample comprised PBMCs, sequenced either directly or after in vitro stimulation (not recorded which). The source is a human donor in good health (CMV status not recorded). Some clones in this sample may be carry-over from other donors' samples. The DNA is as follows: TGTGCCAGCAGCTTAGCGGAACAGGGACTCCACTTT. It translates as CASSLAEQGLHF.